This T cell receptor (beta chain) was obtained from a study of cytomegalovirus exposure and HLA in healthy donors. The primer mix had 60 Vbeta and 13 Jbeta primers. The table came from immunoSEQ multiplex PCR; TCRdb's copy has only in-frame clones and leaves some out. The sample lists 150,000 or so clones, around 70% occurring once. The CDR3 is 14 amino acids. Trimming cost V 3 bases and J 0 bases, with 9 bases left between them. Germline loops: CDR1 MNHNS, CDR2 SASEGT. The gene calls are TRBV6-1 and TRBJ2-7; D is perhaps TRBD2 (6 bases). The TCR sequence derives from a man aged 18 to 30 in good health and CMV-seropositive. Sequenced material: PBMCs. DNA for the CDR3: TGTGCCAGCAGTGACCCGGGACTCTCCTACGAGCAGTACGTC. Protein product: CASSDPGLSYEQYV.